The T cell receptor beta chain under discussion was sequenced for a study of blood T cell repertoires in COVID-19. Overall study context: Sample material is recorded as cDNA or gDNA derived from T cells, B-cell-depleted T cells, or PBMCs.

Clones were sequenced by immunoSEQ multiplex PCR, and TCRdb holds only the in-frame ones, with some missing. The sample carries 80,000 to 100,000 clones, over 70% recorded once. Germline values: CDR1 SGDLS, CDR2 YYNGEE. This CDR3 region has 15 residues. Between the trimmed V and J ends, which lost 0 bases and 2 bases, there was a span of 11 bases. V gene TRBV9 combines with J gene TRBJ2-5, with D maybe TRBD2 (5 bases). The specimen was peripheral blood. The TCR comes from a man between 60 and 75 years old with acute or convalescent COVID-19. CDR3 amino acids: CASSVGPSHQETQYF. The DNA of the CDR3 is TGTGCCAGCAGCGTAGGGCCTAGCCATCAAGAGACCCAGTACTTC.